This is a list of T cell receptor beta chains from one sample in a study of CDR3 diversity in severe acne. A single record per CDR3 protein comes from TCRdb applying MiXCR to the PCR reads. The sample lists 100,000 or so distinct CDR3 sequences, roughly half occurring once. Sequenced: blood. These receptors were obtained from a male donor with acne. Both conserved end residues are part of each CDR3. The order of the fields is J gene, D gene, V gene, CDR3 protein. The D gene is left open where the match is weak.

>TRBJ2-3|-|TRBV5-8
CATKPRGSSTDTQYF
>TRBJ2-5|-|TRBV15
CATSWTDGTFQETQYF
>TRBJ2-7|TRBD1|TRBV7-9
CASSDTGAEQYF
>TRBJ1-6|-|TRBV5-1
CASRRTPSEESFHF
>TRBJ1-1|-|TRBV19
CASAQASLGDTEAFF
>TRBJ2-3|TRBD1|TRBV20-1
CSARLPGTGGSYNEQYF
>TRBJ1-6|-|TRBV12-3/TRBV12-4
CASQEGLMTPLHF
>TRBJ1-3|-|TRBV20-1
CSASLGGPGNTIYF
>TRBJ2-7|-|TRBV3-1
CASSHLRSYEQYF
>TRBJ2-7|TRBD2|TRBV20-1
CSARDVTSGKTIYEQYF
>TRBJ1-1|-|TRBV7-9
CASSKSQPGRDTEAFF
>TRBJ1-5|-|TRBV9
CASSETGSGQPQHF
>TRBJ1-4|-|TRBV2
CASSEIRGEKLFF
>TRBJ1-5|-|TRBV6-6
CASSYREESNQPQHF
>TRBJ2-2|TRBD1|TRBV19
CASSPGQGYTGELFF
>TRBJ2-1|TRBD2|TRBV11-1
CASSLAEIYNEQFF
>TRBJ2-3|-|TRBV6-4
CASSLEGTDTQYF
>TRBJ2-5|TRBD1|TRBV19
CASSWTTGEETQYF
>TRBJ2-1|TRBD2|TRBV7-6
CASSLTSGSSNEQFF
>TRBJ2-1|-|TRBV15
CATSRYGQGYEQFF
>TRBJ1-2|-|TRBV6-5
CASSYIAWQGTQYGYTF
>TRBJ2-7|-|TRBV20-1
CSARDEGQYF
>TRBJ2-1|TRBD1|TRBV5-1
CASSTGTASYNEQFF
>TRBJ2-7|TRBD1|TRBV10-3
CAIAGTGAYEQYF
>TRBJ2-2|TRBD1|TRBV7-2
CASSFRTGLNTGELFF
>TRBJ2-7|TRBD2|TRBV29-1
CSVVGGSGYEQYF
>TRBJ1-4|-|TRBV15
CATSRVRGPATNEKLFF
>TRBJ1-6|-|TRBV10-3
CASIDTPAPNSPLHF
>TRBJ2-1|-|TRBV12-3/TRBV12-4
CASTEVGGYNEQFF
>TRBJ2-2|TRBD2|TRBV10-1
CASSEGKRGNTGELFF
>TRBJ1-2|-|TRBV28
CASSKASSNYGYTF
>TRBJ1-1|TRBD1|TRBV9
CASSLRTGNTEAFF
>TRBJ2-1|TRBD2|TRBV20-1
CSAGGSGRAGEQFF